What follows describes a single TCR beta chain. The antigen is not known. This entry is derived from a study of vaccination effects on CD4 cells after COVID-19. Viral peptide pool expansion of antigen-specific CD4+ T cells preceded sequencing in the ViraFEST assay. Culture lasted roughly 9 days before CD4+ T cell isolation. Each person got two doses of an mRNA SARS-CoV-2 vaccine, BNT162b2 or mRNA-1273. IL-2 medium took the place of half the medium on both days 3 and 7. Produced via immunoSEQ multiplex PCR; TCRdb's table is partial and in-frame only. The sample consists of about 29,000 clones, about 74% of them appearing once. J gave up 2 bases and V 5 bases, and 5 bases lay outside the gene matches. From germline, CDR1 is SGHVS and CDR2 FNYEAQ. CDR3 length: 15 amino acids. Study observations and caveats: Late in the post-vaccination period, infection-induced and vaccine-induced clones underwent marked clonal contraction.

The sequence was collected from a human donor who received a COVID-19 vaccine. The chain carries TRBV7-6 and TRBJ2-7, with 11 positions matching TRBD1. The sequences come from CD4+ T cells from PBMCs cultured with HCoV-OC43 spike peptides, collected after COVID-19 vaccination. This sample's subset: HCoV-OC43 spike overlapping peptide pool stimulation. CDR3 sequence: CASSAPGQGAYEQYF. The CDR3 bases are TGTGCCAGCAGCGCACCGGGACAGGGGGCCTACGAGCAGTACTTC.